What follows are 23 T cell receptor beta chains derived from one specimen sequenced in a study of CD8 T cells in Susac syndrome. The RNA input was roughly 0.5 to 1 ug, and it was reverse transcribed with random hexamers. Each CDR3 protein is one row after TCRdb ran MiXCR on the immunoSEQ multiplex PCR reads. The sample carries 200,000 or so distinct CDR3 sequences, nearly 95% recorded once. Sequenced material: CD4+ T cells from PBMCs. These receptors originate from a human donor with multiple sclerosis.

The CDR3 sequence: CASTLWGTEAFF. The CDR3 DNA follows: TGTGCCAGCACCCTTTGGGGCACTGAAGCTTTCTTT. V is TRBV12-3 or TRBV12-4 and J is TRBJ1-1; D unresolved. V lost 7 bases and J lost 4, with 10 bases in between. The CDR3 is 12 amino acids.

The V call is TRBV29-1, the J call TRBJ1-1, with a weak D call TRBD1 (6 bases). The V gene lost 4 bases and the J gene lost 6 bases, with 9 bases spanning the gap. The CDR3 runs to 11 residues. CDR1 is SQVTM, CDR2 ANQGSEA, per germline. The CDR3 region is CSVARGAEAFF. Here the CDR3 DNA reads TGCAGCGTTGCCAGGGGTGCTGAAGCTTTCTTT.

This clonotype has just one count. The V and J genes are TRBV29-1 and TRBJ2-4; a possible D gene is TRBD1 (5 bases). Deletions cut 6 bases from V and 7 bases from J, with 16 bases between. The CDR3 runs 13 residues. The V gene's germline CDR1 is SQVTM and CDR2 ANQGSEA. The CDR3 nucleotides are TGCAGCGTCTGGACACGTCAATTGAACATTCAGTACTTC. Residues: CSVWTRQLNIQYF. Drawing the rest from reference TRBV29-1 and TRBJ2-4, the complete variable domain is SAVISQKPSRDICQRGTSLTIQCQVDSQVTMMFWYRQQPGQSLTLIATANQGSEATYESGFVIDKFPISRPNLTFSTLTVSNMSPEDSSIYLCSVWTRQLNIQYFGAGTRLSVL.

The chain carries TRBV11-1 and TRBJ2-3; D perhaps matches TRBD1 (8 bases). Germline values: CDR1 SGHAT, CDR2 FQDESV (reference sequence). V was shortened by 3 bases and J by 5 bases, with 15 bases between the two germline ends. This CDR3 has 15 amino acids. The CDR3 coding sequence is TGTGCCAGCAGCTTCTGGACAGGGAGGGAAGATACGCAGTATTTT. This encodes CASSFWTGREDTQYF.

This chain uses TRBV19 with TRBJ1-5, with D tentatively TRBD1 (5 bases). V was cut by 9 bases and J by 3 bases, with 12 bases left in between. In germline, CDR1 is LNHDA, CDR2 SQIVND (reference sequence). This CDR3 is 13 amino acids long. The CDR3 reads CASLGRDNQPQHF. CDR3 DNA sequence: TGTGCCAGCCTCGGCAGGGACAATCAGCCCCAGCATTTT.

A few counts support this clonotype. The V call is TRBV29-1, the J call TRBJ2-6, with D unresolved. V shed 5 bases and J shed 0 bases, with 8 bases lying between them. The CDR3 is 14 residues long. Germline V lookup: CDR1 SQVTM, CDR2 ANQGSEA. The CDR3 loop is CSVSGSSGANVLTF. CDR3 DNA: TGCAGCGTTTCTGGCAGCTCTGGGGCCAACGTCCTGACTTTC.

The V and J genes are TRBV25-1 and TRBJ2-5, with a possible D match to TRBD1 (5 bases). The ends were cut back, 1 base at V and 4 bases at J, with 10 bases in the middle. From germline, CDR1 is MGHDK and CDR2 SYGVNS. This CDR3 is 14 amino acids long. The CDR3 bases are TGTGCCAGCAGTGAATGGCAGGGTCGAGAGACCCAGTACTTC. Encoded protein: CASSEWQGRETQYF.

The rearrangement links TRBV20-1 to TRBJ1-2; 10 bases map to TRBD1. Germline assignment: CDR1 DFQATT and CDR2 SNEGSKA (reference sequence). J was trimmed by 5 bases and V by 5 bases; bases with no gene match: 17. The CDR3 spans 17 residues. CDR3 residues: CSAHLTSSDRGSYGYTF. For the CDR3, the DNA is TGCAGTGCTCACCTTACGTCGTCGGACAGGGGGTCTTATGGCTACACCTTC.

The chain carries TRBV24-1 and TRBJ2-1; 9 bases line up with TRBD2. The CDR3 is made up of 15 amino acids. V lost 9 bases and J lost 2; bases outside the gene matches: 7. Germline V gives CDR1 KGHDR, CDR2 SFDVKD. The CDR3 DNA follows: TGTGCCACCGCCAAGCGGGAGGTCCCCTACAATGAGCAGTTCTTC. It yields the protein CATAKREVPYNEQFF.

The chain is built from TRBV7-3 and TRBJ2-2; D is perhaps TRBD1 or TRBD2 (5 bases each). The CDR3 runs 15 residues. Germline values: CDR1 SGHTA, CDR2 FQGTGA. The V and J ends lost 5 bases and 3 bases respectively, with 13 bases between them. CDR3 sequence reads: CASSPLGRDTGELFF. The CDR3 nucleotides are TGTGCCAGCAGCCCATTGGGGCGGGACACCGGGGAGCTGTTTTTT. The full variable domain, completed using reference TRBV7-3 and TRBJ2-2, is GAGVSQTPSNKVTEKGKYVELRCDPISGHTALYWYRQSLGQGPEFLIYFQGTGAADDSGLPNDRFFAVRPEGSVSTLKIQRTERGDSAVYLCASSPLGRDTGELFFGEGSRLTVL.

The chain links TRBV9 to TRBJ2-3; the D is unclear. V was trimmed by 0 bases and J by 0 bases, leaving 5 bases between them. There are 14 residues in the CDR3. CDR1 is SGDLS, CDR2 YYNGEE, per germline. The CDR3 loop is CASSVGQSTDTQYF. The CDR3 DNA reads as TGTGCCAGCAGCGTAGGGCAAAGCACAGATACGCAGTATTTT.

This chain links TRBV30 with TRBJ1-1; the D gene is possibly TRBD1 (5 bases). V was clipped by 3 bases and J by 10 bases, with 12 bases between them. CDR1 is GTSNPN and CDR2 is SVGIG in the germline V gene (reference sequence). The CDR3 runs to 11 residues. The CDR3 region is CAWSGGAGAFF. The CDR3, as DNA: TGTGCCTGGAGCGGCGGGGCGGGAGCTTTCTTT.

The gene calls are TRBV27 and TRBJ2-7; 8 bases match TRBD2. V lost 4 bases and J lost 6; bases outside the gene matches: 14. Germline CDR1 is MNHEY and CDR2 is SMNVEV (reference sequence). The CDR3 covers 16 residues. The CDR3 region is CASSSLGNSGTGEQYF. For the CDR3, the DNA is TGTGCCAGCAGTTCCCTTGGTAATAGCGGGACGGGCGAGCAGTACTTC.

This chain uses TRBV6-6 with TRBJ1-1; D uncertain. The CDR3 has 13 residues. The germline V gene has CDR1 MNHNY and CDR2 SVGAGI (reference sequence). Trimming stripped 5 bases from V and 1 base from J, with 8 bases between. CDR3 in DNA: TGTGCCAGCAGTAGGACGGCGAACACTGAAGCTTTCTTT. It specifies CASSRTANTEAFF.

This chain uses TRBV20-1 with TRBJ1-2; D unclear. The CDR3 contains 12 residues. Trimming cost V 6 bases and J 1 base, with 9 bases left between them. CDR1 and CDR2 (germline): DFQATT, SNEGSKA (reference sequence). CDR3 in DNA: TGCAGTGCCGGAGGCGATAACTATGGCTACACCTTC. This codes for CSAGGDNYGYTF.

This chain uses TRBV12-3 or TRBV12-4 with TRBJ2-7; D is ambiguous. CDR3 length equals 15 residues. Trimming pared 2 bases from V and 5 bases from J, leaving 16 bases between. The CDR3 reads CASSLIMSGSHEQYF. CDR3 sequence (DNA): TGTGCCAGCAGTTTAATCATGTCCGGGTCCCACGAGCAGTACTTC.

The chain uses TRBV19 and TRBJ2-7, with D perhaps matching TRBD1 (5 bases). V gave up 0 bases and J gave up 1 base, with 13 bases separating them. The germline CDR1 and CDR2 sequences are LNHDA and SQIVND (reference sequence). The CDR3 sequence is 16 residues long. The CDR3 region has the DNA TGTGCCAGTAGTATAGATCTAGGGGTGACTTCCTACGAGCAGTACTTC. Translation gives CASSIDLGVTSYEQYF.

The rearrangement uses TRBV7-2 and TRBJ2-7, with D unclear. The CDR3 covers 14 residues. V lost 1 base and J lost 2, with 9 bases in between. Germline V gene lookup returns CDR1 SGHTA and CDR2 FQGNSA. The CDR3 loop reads CASSLGGDAYEQYF. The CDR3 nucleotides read TGTGCCAGCAGCTTAGGCGGAGATGCCTACGAGCAGTACTTC.

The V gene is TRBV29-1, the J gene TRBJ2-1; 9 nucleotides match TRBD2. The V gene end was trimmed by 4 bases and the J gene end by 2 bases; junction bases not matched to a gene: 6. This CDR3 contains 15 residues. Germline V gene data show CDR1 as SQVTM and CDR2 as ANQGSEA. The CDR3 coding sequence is TGCAGCGTTGGGCCTAGCGGGACCCCCTACAATGAGCAGTTCTTC. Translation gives CSVGPSGTPYNEQFF.

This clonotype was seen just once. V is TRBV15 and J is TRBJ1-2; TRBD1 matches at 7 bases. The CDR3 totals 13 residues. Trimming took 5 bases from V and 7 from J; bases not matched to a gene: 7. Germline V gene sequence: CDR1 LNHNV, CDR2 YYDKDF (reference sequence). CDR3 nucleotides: TGTGCCACCAGCCGGGACAGACAGTTTGGCTACACCTTC. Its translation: CATSRDRQFGYTF. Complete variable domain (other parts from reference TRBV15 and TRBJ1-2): DAMVIQNPRYQVTQFGKPVTLSCSQTLNHNVMYWYQQKSSQAPKLLFHYYDKDFNNEADTPDNFQSRRPNTSFCFLDIRSPGLGDTAMYLCATSRDRQFGYTFGSGTRLTVV.

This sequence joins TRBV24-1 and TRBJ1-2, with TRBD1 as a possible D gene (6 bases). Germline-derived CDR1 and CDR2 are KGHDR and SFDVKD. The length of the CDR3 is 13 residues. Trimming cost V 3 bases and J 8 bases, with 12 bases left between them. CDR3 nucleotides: TGTGCCACCAGTGATCCGGGGGGCGGCGGCTACACCTTC. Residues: CATSDPGGGGYTF.

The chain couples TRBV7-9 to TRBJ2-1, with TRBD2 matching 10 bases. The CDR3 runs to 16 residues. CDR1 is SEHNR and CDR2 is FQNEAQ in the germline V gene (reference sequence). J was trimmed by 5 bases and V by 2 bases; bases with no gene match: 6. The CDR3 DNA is TGTGCCAGCAGCTTATCACTAGCGGGAACCCACAATGAGCAGTTCTTC. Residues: CASSLSLAGTHNEQFF.

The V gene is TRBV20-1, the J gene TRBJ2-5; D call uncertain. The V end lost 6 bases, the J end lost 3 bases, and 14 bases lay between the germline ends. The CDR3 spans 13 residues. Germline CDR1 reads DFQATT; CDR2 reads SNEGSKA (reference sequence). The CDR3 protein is CSAETGGKETQYF. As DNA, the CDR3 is TGCAGTGCCGAGACGGGCGGTAAAGAGACCCAGTACTTC.